The present T cell receptor (beta chain) was sequenced within a study of shared clonotypes between healthy human individuals. Healthy HIV-negative adults without recent acute infections or vaccinations served as donors. The genomic DNA of each subset was split evenly across several immunoSEQ plates. TCRdb's table, derived via immunoSEQ multiplex PCR, lists solely in-frame clones and lacks some. The sample comprises around 2.5 million clones, more than 85% of which are singletons, and 0.36% rests with the top ten. The sequence derives from a man aged 18 to 35 in good health. Some clones in this sample may be carry-over from other donors' samples. The sample comprised naive CD4+ T cells from PBMCs. The subset here: CD45RA+ positively selected.

CDR3 protein: CASSQVLAGFVTGELFF. Here the CDR3 DNA reads TGTGCCAGCAGCCAGGTGCTAGCGGGATTTGTCACCGGGGAGCTGTTTTTT. The V gene is TRBV5-4, the J gene TRBJ2-2; 9 nucleotides agree with TRBD2. Germline V gene sequence: CDR1 SGHNT, CDR2 YYREEE (reference sequence). Germline trimming cut 4 bases from V and 4 bases from J; bases unmatched to any gene: 11. CDR3 size: 17 residues.